These 24 T cell receptor beta chains came from one sample sequenced in a study of spatial heterogeneity in lung cancer. Time point meaning: sample taken at primary tumor resection. Notes on the study in general: One measure, the expanded intratumoral alpha and beta TCR count, tracked tumor mutation counts.

MiXCR was run by TCRdb on the 5' RACE reads, yielding one entry per CDR3 protein. The sample has 25,000 to 30,000 distinct CDR3 sequences; roughly 7.2% are singletons. Antigens for these TCRs are unknown. The sample in question was lung tumor tissue, obtained at surgery. The receptors here all came from a male donor with early-stage non-small cell lung cancer.

J is TRBJ1-1 and V is TRBV25-1; 8 bases line up with TRBD1. CDR1 and CDR2 from the germline V gene are MGHDK and SYGVNS. Trimming cost V 6 bases and J 2 bases; bases outside gene matches: 5. CDR3 length: 14 amino acids. CDR3 coding DNA: TGTGCCAGCAGGAAACAGGGGGTCAACACTGAAGCTTTCTTT. It yields the protein CASRKQGVNTEAFF.

This clonotype was observed a few times. The chain joins TRBV28 to TRBJ1-3; possibly TRBD1 for D (5 bases). The germline gives CDR1 MDHEN, CDR2 SYDVKM. This CDR3 region has 17 residues. Trimming stripped 7 bases from V and 3 bases from J, with 22 bases between. CDR3 bases: TGTGCCAGCACCCTGACCCCGGGGCCCGCGGGTGGAAACACCATATATTTT. Its protein is CASTLTPGPAGGNTIYF.

There are many counts of this clonotype. This rearrangement joins TRBV20-1 to TRBJ2-3; possibly TRBD1 or TRBD2 for D (5 bases each). CDR1 DFQATT and CDR2 SNEGSKA come from the germline V gene (reference sequence). CDR3 size: 16 residues. V shed 2 bases and J shed 2 bases, with 17 bases lying between them. The DNA for the CDR3 is TGCAGTGCTAGACTAGCTACGGGGCCTCTCACAGATACGCAGTATTTT. It translates to CSARLATGPLTDTQYF.

This chain uses TRBV5-1 with TRBJ1-6, with D maybe TRBD1 (5 bases). CDR3 length equals 16 residues. CDR1 and CDR2 (germline): SGHRS, YFSETQ. V dropped 5 bases and J dropped 0 bases, with 12 bases sitting between them. CDR3 DNA sequence: TGCGCCAGCAGTTCCGGACAAGACTCCTATAATTCACCCCTCCACTTT. This sequence encodes CASSSGQDSYNSPLHF.

The sample holds a few counts of this clonotype. V gene TRBV12-3 or TRBV12-4 combines with J gene TRBJ1-5; 8 bases are a match to TRBD1. After removal of 5 bases from V and 0 bases from J, the junction contained 3 bases not matched to a gene. The CDR3 consists of 15 residues. The CDR3 DNA follows: TGTGCCAGCAGTAAGGGACAGGTTAGCAATCAGCCCCAGCATTTT. It yields the protein CASSKGQVSNQPQHF.

This CDR3 is CASSLGGGPYNEQFF. For the CDR3, the DNA is TGTGCCAGCAGCTTAGGTGGGGGGCCCTACAATGAGCAGTTCTTC. This chain connects TRBV7-2 to TRBJ2-1; perhaps D is TRBD1 or TRBD2 (6 bases each). The CDR3 totals 15 residues. Between the trimmed V and J ends, which lost 1 base and 2 bases, there was a span of 9 bases. Germline values: CDR1 SGHTA, CDR2 FQGNSA.

The rearrangement links TRBV7-9 to TRBJ2-3; weak D call: TRBD1 (5 bases). Trimming took 2 bases from V and 5 from J, leaving 8 bases between them. The CDR3 is 13 amino acids. Germline-derived CDR1 and CDR2 are SEHNR and FQNEAQ (reference sequence). The chain's CDR3 is CASSLSGLDTQYF. The CDR3 DNA reads as TGTGCCAGCAGCTTATCAGGGTTAGATACGCAGTATTTT.

This CDR3 is CASSLTGATKNEQFF. CDR3 DNA: TGTGCCAGCAGTTTGACAGGGGCCACTAAGAATGAGCAGTTCTTC. The rearrangement uses TRBV7-9 and TRBJ2-1; TRBD1 matches at 8 bases. Germline CDR1 is SEHNR and CDR2 is FQNEAQ (reference sequence). J was trimmed by 7 bases and V by 6 bases; bases with no gene match: 11. The CDR3 contains 15 residues.

In this sample, this clonotype turned up many times. CDR3 in amino acids: CASSLVGQGATSNQPQHF. The CDR3 region has the DNA TGTGCCAGCAGCTTAGTCGGACAGGGGGCCACTAGCAATCAGCCCCAGCATTTT. This chain uses TRBV7-2 with TRBJ1-5, with 11 bases fitting TRBD1. This CDR3 is 18 amino acids long. The trim removed 1 base at V and 0 bases at J, leaving 5 bases unmatched. The V gene's germline CDR1 is SGHTA and CDR2 FQGNSA.

J is TRBJ2-7 and V is TRBV7-2; D not certain. Germline V gene lookup returns CDR1 SGHTA and CDR2 FQGNSA. The CDR3 contains 15 residues. Trimming cost V 3 bases and J 0 bases, with 12 bases left between them. CDR3 DNA sequence: TGTGCCAGCAGCTTTGGTCGCCTGAGCTCCTACGAGCAGTACTTC. This gives the protein CASSFGRLSSYEQYF.

This clonotype was recorded many times. The chain links TRBV5-1 to TRBJ2-7; D possibly corresponds to TRBD1 (5 bases). CDR1 is SGHRS and CDR2 is YFSETQ in the germline V gene. The CDR3 extends over 14 amino acids. V was clipped by 3 bases and J by 6 bases, with 16 bases between them. The CDR3 bases are TGCGCCAGCAGCTCCCTAGGCGACAGTGCCGAGCAGTACTTC. Translating it yields CASSSLGDSAEQYF.

This clonotype was recorded many times. V is TRBV4-2 and J is TRBJ2-2, with a weak D call TRBD1 (5 bases). Germline lookup yields CDR1 LGHNA and CDR2 YNFKEQ. Trimming shortened V by 2 bases and J by 5 bases, and 12 bases separated the two germline ends. The CDR3 consists of 15 residues. The CDR3 reads CASSQTSQGTGELFF. The CDR3 DNA sequence: TGTGCCAGCAGCCAAACCTCCCAGGGAACCGGGGAGCTGTTTTTT.

This clonotype has ten or more counts. This chain links TRBV5-1 with TRBJ2-1; 10 bases map to TRBD1. V dropped 3 bases and J dropped 2; count of bases not matched to a gene: 8. Germline-derived CDR1 and CDR2 are SGHRS and YFSETQ. CDR3 length: 17 residues. This chain's CDR3 is CASSWGTGVSTYNEQFF. The CDR3 nucleotides are TGCGCCAGCAGCTGGGGGACAGGGGTGTCCACCTACAATGAGCAGTTCTTC.

A few counts support this clonotype. The chain employs TRBV7-9 and TRBJ1-1; D is unresolved. V was clipped by 3 bases and J by 2 bases, with 7 bases between them. In germline, CDR1 is SEHNR, CDR2 FQNEAQ (reference sequence). This CDR3 spans 13 amino acids. The CDR3 region has the DNA TGTGCCAGCAGCTTGAACACTAACACTGAAGCTTTCTTT. Translated: CASSLNTNTEAFF.

This clonotype was seen a handful of times. This sequence may be a read error, since a much larger clone differs from it by one base. The chain uses TRBV6-2 or TRBV6-3 and TRBJ1-1, with D uncertain. Germline CDR1 is MNHEY and CDR2 is SVGEGT. The CDR3 covers 13 residues. CDR3 in DNA: TGTGCCTGCAGTTGGAACCCGAACACTGAAGCTTTCTTT. Protein sequence: CACSWNPNTEAFF.

This clonotype was seen many times. The rearrangement uses TRBV20-1 and TRBJ2-1, with TRBD2 matching 10 bases. Trimming at V came to 3 bases and at J to 7 bases, leaving 6 bases not matched to a gene. This CDR3 spans 14 amino acids. Germline V gives CDR1 DFQATT, CDR2 SNEGSKA (reference sequence). CDR3 protein: CSASTSGVKNEQFF. Written as DNA, the CDR3 is TGCAGTGCTAGTACTAGCGGGGTTAAGAATGAGCAGTTCTTC.

This clonotype was observed at least ten times. The chain combines TRBV6-5 with TRBJ2-3, with TRBD2 identical over 8 bases. Germline V lookup: CDR1 MNHEY, CDR2 SVGAGI. J gave up 2 bases and V 6 bases, and 7 bases lay outside the gene matches. The CDR3 loop spans 15 amino acids. CDR3 protein: CASSRSGVFTDTQYF. The CDR3 coding sequence is TGTGCCAGCAGCCGTAGCGGGGTTTTCACAGATACGCAGTATTTT.

This clonotype was detected many times. V is TRBV28 and J is TRBJ2-1, with 11 bases identical to TRBD1. The germline CDR1 and CDR2 sequences are MDHEN and SYDVKM. CDR3 size: 15 residues. V shed 5 bases and J 4 bases; nucleotides not matched to a gene: 4. CDR3 bases: TGTGCCAGCAGTATTGGACAGGGGGCTTACAATGAGCAGTTCTTC. This sequence encodes CASSIGQGAYNEQFF. Drawing the rest from reference TRBV28 and TRBJ2-1, the complete variable domain is DVKVTQSSRYLVKRTGEKVFLECVQDMDHENMFWYRQDPGLGLRLIYFSYDVKMKEKGDIPEGYSVSREKKERFSLILESASTNQTSMYLCASSIGQGAYNEQFFGPGTRLTVL.

This clonotype was seen more than once but under ten times. The chain couples TRBV5-1 to TRBJ2-5; D gene uncertain. Germline CDR1 reads SGHRS; CDR2 reads YFSETQ. Trimming cost V 4 bases and J 5 bases, with 12 bases left between them. The CDR3 consists of 13 residues. For the CDR3, the DNA is TGCGCCAGCAGCCCTGCGTCGGTGGAGACCCAGTACTTC. It specifies CASSPASVETQYF.

This clonotype was found many times. J is TRBJ2-2 and V is TRBV6-5; perhaps TRBD1 as D (5 bases). The ends were cut back, 6 bases at V and 3 bases at J, with 17 bases in the middle. The length of the CDR3 is 16 residues. CDR1 is MNHEY and CDR2 is SVGAGI in the germline V gene. The CDR3 reads CASRGPGLSYTGELFF. CDR3 in DNA: TGTGCCAGCAGGGGCCCAGGGTTATCCTACACCGGGGAGCTGTTTTTT.

This clonotype was seen ten or more times. V gene TRBV7-2 combines with J gene TRBJ1-2, with 10 bases aligning to TRBD1. This CDR3 is 14 amino acids long. Per the germline V gene, CDR1 is SGHTA and CDR2 is FQGNSA. V gave up 4 bases and J gave up 4 bases; unmatched junction bases: 3. In nucleotides, the CDR3 is TGTGCCAGCAGCTACCGGGACAGGGGCTATGGCTACACCTTC. Its protein product is CASSYRDRGYGYTF.

The chain joins TRBV7-9 to TRBJ2-2, with D possibly matching TRBD1 (5 bases). The CDR3 totals 15 residues. The V and J ends lost 3 bases and 5 bases respectively, with 13 bases between them. CDR1 is SEHNR, CDR2 FQNEAQ, per germline (reference sequence). DNA of the CDR3: TGTGCCAGCAGCTTCGCCAGGGTTGGGACCGGGGAGCTGTTTTTT. Amino acids: CASSFARVGTGELFF.

The V and J genes are TRBV6-5 and TRBJ1-1; D possibly corresponds to TRBD1 (6 bases). Germline assignment: CDR1 MNHEY and CDR2 SVGAGI. This CDR3 is 14 amino acids long. The V and J ends lost 5 bases and 1 base respectively, with 11 bases between them. CDR3 protein: CASSGQGKNTEAFF. CDR3 DNA: TGTGCCAGCAGTGGTCAGGGGAAGAACACTGAAGCTTTCTTT.

This clonotype was counted at least ten times. V usage is TRBV11-2 and J usage is TRBJ2-7; the D is unclear. Germline CDR1 SGHAT, CDR2 FQNNGV. The CDR3 totals 13 residues. V was shortened by 2 bases and J by 6 bases, with 11 bases between the two germline ends. CDR3 bases: TGTGCCAGCAGCTTAACACTCGCGGTCGAGCAGTACTTC. Amino acid sequence: CASSLTLAVEQYF.